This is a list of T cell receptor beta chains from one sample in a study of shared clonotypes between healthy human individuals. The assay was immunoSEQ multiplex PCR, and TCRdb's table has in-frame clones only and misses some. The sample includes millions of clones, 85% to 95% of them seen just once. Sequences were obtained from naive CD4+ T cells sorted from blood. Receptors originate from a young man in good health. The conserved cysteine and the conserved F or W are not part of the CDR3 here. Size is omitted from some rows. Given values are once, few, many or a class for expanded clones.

cdr3_aa: ASSQVRGTYNSPLH
j_call: TRBJ1-6
cdr3_length: 14
clone_size: .
v_call: TRBV4-3

cdr3_aa: ATSTSGAYEQY
j_call: TRBJ2-7
cdr3_length: 11
clone_size: .
v_call: TRBV18

cdr3_aa: ASSLIYGTGGLTNYGYT
j_call: TRBJ1-2
cdr3_length: 17
clone_size: .
v_call: TRBV7-2

cdr3_aa: AISESRVAGGNEQF
j_call: TRBJ2-1
cdr3_length: 14
clone_size: .
v_call: TRBV10-3

cdr3_aa: ASSLQGGEQF
j_call: TRBJ2-1
cdr3_length: 10
clone_size: .
v_call: TRBV7-6

cdr3_aa: ASSKPTSGSTDTQY
j_call: TRBJ2-3
cdr3_length: 14
clone_size: .
v_call: TRBV5-4

cdr3_aa: ATSEDRGTGELF
j_call: TRBJ2-2
cdr3_length: 12
clone_size: .
v_call: TRBV25-1

cdr3_aa: ASSAGETQY
j_call: TRBJ2-5
cdr3_length: 9
clone_size: .
v_call: TRBV11-3

cdr3_aa: AISEGGQGLETQY
j_call: TRBJ2-5
cdr3_length: 13
clone_size: .
v_call: TRBV10-3

cdr3_aa: ASSFFRDDNSPLH
j_call: TRBJ1-6
cdr3_length: 13
clone_size: .
v_call: TRBV7-8

cdr3_aa: ASSLVGTGARPLH
j_call: TRBJ1-6
cdr3_length: 13
clone_size: .
v_call: TRBV7-2

cdr3_aa: ASSAKPSGQETQY
j_call: TRBJ2-5
cdr3_length: 13
clone_size: .
v_call: TRBV5-1

cdr3_aa: ASARGNSGASLTQY
j_call: TRBJ2-5
cdr3_length: 14
clone_size: .
v_call: TRBV27

cdr3_aa: ASERSGTSYNEQF
j_call: TRBJ2-1
cdr3_length: 13
clone_size: .
v_call: TRBV11-2

cdr3_aa: ASSIQGLGQPQH
j_call: TRBJ1-5
cdr3_length: 12
clone_size: .
v_call: TRBV7-9

cdr3_aa: ASRPTGGDQPQH
j_call: TRBJ1-5
cdr3_length: 12
clone_size: once
v_call: TRBV28

cdr3_aa: ASSLTGGYNSPLH
j_call: TRBJ1-6
cdr3_length: 13
clone_size: .
v_call: TRBV5-6

cdr3_aa: ASSLGVRLETQY
j_call: TRBJ2-5
cdr3_length: 12
clone_size: .
v_call: TRBV11-2

cdr3_aa: ASSIRMGPWEQY
j_call: TRBJ2-7
cdr3_length: 12
clone_size: once
v_call: TRBV19

cdr3_aa: ASSTTGGYEQY
j_call: TRBJ2-7
cdr3_length: 11
clone_size: .
v_call: TRBV5-1

cdr3_aa: ASSLSRDRGYEQY
j_call: TRBJ2-7
cdr3_length: 13
clone_size: .
v_call: TRBV7-9

cdr3_aa: ASSPGLAARSYNEQF
j_call: TRBJ2-1
cdr3_length: 15
clone_size: .
v_call: TRBV5-1

cdr3_aa: ASSFGTGANTEAF
j_call: TRBJ1-1
cdr3_length: 13
clone_size: .
v_call: TRBV7-9

cdr3_aa: ASGDSRAEQY
j_call: TRBJ2-7
cdr3_length: 10
clone_size: .
v_call: TRBV12-5

cdr3_aa: ASSLLLGVYEQY
j_call: TRBJ2-7
cdr3_length: 12
clone_size: .
v_call: TRBV7-2

cdr3_aa: ASSITGAYTEAF
j_call: TRBJ1-1
cdr3_length: 12
clone_size: .
v_call: TRBV19

cdr3_aa: ASSRPGQDYGYT
j_call: TRBJ1-2
cdr3_length: 12
clone_size: .
v_call: TRBV19

cdr3_aa: ASSPPAATNYGYT
j_call: TRBJ1-2
cdr3_length: 13
clone_size: .
v_call: TRBV18

cdr3_aa: ATRLAGDDTQY
j_call: TRBJ2-3
cdr3_length: 11
clone_size: .
v_call: TRBV10-3